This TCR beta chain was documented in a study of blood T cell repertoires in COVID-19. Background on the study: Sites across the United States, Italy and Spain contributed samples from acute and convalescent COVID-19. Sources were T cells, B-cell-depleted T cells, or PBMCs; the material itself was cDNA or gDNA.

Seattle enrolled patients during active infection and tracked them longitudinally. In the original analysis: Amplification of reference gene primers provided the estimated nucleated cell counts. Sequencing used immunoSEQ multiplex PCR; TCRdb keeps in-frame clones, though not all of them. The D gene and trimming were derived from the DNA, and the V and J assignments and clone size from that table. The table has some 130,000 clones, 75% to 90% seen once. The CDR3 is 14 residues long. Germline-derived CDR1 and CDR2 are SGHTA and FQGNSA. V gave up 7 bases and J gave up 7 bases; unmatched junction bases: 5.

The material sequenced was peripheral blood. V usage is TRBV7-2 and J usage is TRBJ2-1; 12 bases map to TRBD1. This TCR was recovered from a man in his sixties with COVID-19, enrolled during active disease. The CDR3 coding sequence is TGTGCCAGCACCGGGACAGGGGGCTTAAATGAGCAGTTCTTC. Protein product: CASTGTGGLNEQFF.